This is a list of T cell receptor beta chains from one sample in a study of T cell repertoires in cytomegalovirus infection. TCRdb fed the reads into MiXCR, producing one record per CDR3 protein. This table holds tens of thousands of distinct CDR3 sequences, roughly 19% found once. No antigen is known for these receptors. The sequencing used CD8+ T cells from cultured PBMCs, collected from culture after CMV antigen stimulation. All receptors derive from a human donor in good health (CMV status not recorded). Some clones in this sample may be carry-over from other donors' samples. Both conserved end residues are part of each CDR3. Fields, in order: J gene, D gene, V gene, clone size, CDR3 protein, CDR3 DNA. D genes are given only for firm matches. Size tells how often a clone was seen (once, few, many) or the class of an expanded clone, and some rows leave it out.

>TRBJ1-1|NA|TRBV16|few
CASSLLGAEAFF
TGTGCCAGCAGCCTCCTCGGGGCTGAAGCTTTCTTT
>TRBJ1-2|NA|TRBV15|once
CATSRADRTYGYTF
TGTGCCACCAGCAGGGCCGACAGGACCTATGGCTACACCTTC
>TRBJ2-2|NA|TRBV19|many
CASSIRLGDETGELFF
TGTGCCAGTAGTATCAGGCTAGGGGATGAGACCGGGGAGCTGTTTTTT
>TRBJ1-1|TRBD1|TRBV6-2/TRBV6-3|NA
CASSYAGQTNTEAFF
TGTGCCAGCAGTTATGCGGGACAGACGAACACTGAAGCTTTCTTT
>TRBJ2-4|NA|TRBV7-2|many
CASSFRQGTSKNIQYF
TGTGCCAGCAGCTTCCGGCAGGGAACGTCCAAAAACATTCAGTACTTC
>TRBJ1-2|TRBD1|TRBV19|NA
CASSAPWGQGSYGYTF
TGTGCCAGTAGTGCCCCCTGGGGACAGGGTAGCTATGGCTACACCTTC
>TRBJ1-5|NA|TRBV6-6|many
CASSPLPDPRGSQHF
TGTGCCAGCAGTCCCCTTCCGGACCCGAGGGGGTCCCAGCATTTT
>TRBJ1-1|NA|TRBV12-3/TRBV12-4|NA
CASSVAWARVNTEAFF
TGTGCCAGCAGCGTGGCGTGGGCTAGGGTGAACACTGAAGCTTTCTTT
>TRBJ1-1|NA|TRBV19|many
CASNPAPGGNTEAFF
TGTGCCAGTAACCCCGCCCCTGGAGGGAACACTGAAGCTTTCTTT
>TRBJ1-1|NA|TRBV20-1|NA
CSARDPGTPGAFF
TGCAGTGCTAGGGACCCCGGGACACCTGGAGCTTTCTTT
>TRBJ2-7|TRBD1|TRBV7-6|many
CASSPAPGQDKELYF
TGTGCCAGCAGCCCGGCCCCGGGACAGGACAAAGAGCTGTACTTC
>TRBJ2-5|NA|TRBV7-6|many
CASSLNSGTSETQYF
TGTGCCAGCAGCTTAAACTCCGGGACGTCGGAGACCCAGTACTTC
>TRBJ1-1|TRBD1|TRBV7-2|many
CASSVGQGRSEAFF
TGTGCCAGCAGCGTGGGACAGGGGAGGTCTGAAGCTTTCTTT
>TRBJ1-2|NA|TRBV10-3|NA
CAISESSSGIGYTF
TGTGCCATCAGTGAGTCATCTTCGGGGATCGGCTACACCTTC
>TRBJ1-2|NA|TRBV12-3/TRBV12-4|medium-sized
CASSPTGLGYTF
TGTGCCAGCAGCCCCACAGGGCTGGGCTACACCTTC
>TRBJ2-2|NA|TRBV27|many
CASSLSEGVTGELFF
TGTGCCAGCAGTTTATCGGAAGGGGTCACCGGGGAGCTGTTTTTT
>TRBJ2-7|NA|TRBV7-9|many
CASSSQLGGEQYF
TGTGCCAGCAGCTCGCAGTTGGGAGGAGAGCAGTACTTC
>TRBJ2-7|NA|TRBV4-3|many
CASSQDLGVPSYEQYF
TGCGCCAGCAGCCAAGATTTGGGGGTCCCCTCCTACGAGCAGTACTTC
>TRBJ1-1|NA|TRBV20-1|NA
CSAPTNTEAFF
TGCAGTGCGCCTACGAACACTGAAGCTTTCTTT
>TRBJ2-2|TRBD1|TRBV27|few
CASQTGAGTGELFF
TGTGCCAGCCAGACAGGGGCGGGCACCGGGGAGCTGTTTTTT
>TRBJ1-1|NA|TRBV24-1|few
CATSDPLSLEAFF
TGTGCCACCAGTGATCCACTCAGCCTTGAAGCTTTCTTT
>TRBJ2-1|TRBD2|TRBV7-9|NA
CASSLGTSGEQFF
TGTGCCAGCAGCTTAGGGACTAGCGGTGAGCAGTTCTTC
>TRBJ2-3|NA|TRBV20-1|NA
CSARVEEMQYF
TGCAGTGCTAGAGTAGAGGAGATGCAGTATTTT